This T cell receptor (beta chain) was sequenced during a study of regulatory T cells in long-lasting Graves disease. General observations from the study: Persistent disease favored TRBV28, TRBJ1-2 and TRBJ2-5. Lower TCR diversity was seen in persistent Graves' patients than in newly diagnosed ones. More public clonotypes were shared by persistent patients (about 3,000) than by new patients (roughly 870).

CDR3 regions were amplified by Arm-PCR using iRepertoire HTBI primers to build TCR beta libraries. TCRdb itself ran the multiplex PCR reads through MiXCR, one entry per CDR3 protein. The sample has roughly 450,000 distinct CDR3 sequences, about 25% seen once. Comments on this clonotype: Its antigen is undetermined. Possible read error: a much larger clone is one base away.

V shed 6 bases, J shed 7 bases, and the junction held 1 base outside the gene matches. Germline CDR1 MNHNS, CDR2 SASEGT. The CDR3 runs 14 residues. Time point specified: persistent/refractory GD, antithyroid drugs over 5 years with positive TRAb. The TCR library was prepared using RNA isolated from PBMCs. Patients with Graves' disease were diagnosed by American Thyroid Association guidelines. This TCR derives from a female donor with Graves disease. The starting material was peripheral blood mononuclear cells (PBMCs), obtained when the disease was refractory, from a patient treated with antithyroid drugs. The chain links TRBV6-1 to TRBJ2-2; 14 bases match TRBD2. The CDR3 DNA sequence: TGTGCCAGCAGGGGACTAGCGGGAGTCGGGGAGCTGTTTTTT. Translated: CASRGLAGVGELFF.